A selection of T cell receptor beta chains follows, all from one sample in a study of tumor-infiltrating lymphocytes in primary liver carcinoma. TCRdb reprocessed the multiplex PCR reads via MiXCR and lists one record per CDR3 protein. The sample has about 120,000 distinct CDR3 sequences; around two thirds are singletons. The sequenced material came from liver tumor tissue from sampling region 1. These receptors came from a woman aged 55-70 years with primary liver carcinoma and hepatitis B virus infection. Each CDR3 is given with its conserved first and last residue. The D gene is left open where the match is weak. Size values are once, few and many counts, or a class for expanded clones, and some rows have none.

J	D	size	V	DNA	CDR3
TRBJ1-4	.	few	TRBV7-9	TGTGCCAGCAGCTTAGTTCGGCAGAAGAATGAAAAACTGTTTTTT	CASSLVRQKNEKLFF
TRBJ2-7	.	many	TRBV5-4	TGTGCCAGCGGACAGAGAGGGGTTCTCTCCTACGAGCAGTACTTC	CASGQRGVLSYEQYF
TRBJ2-3	.	.	TRBV5-1	TGCGCCAGCAGCTTGTTGGGGGGAGCCGTCCCAGATACGCGGTATTTT	CASSLLGGAVPDTRYF
TRBJ2-5	TRBD2	.	TRBV30	TGTGCCTGGAACCGGTCGGGACTAGCCATTCAGACCCAGTACTTC	CAWNRSGLAIQTQYF
TRBJ1-2	.	.	TRBV11-3	TGTGCCAGCAGCTTCCCGGCAGGCGGCATTGGCTACACCTTC	CASSFPAGGIGYTF
TRBJ2-4	.	few	TRBV12-3/TRBV12-4	TGTGCCAGCAGTTTAGCGGAGGGGCAGGGCGCCAAAAACATTCAGTACTTC	CASSLAEGQGAKNIQYF
TRBJ2-1	.	.	TRBV11-3	TGTGCCAGCAGATCGGGGGTGAATAAGCTGTTCTTC	CASRSGVNKLFF
TRBJ2-7	TRBD2	many	TRBV5-5	TGTGCCAGCAGCTTGTCAACTCAGGGTAGCGGGGGAGAGTACTTC	CASSLSTQGSGGEYF
TRBJ2-5	.	.	TRBV12-3/TRBV12-4	TGTGCCGGCGGGAAGCTAGCGCAAGAGGCCCAGTACTTC	CAGGKLAQEAQYF
TRBJ2-2	TRBD2	.	TRBV11-2	TGTGCCAGCGGAATGCTAGCGGGTGCGAACACCGGGGAGCTGTTATTT	CASGMLAGANTGELLF
TRBJ2-1	TRBD2	many	TRBV4-1	TGCGCCAGCAGCCAAGATACTAGCGGGAGAGGGTATGCTGAGCAGTTCTTC	CASSQDTSGRGYAEQFF
TRBJ1-1	.	few	TRBV28	TGTGCCAGCAGTGGCGGGGGGTTCCCTGAAGCTTTCTTT	CASSGGGFPEAFF
TRBJ2-2	.	.	TRBV5-1	TGCGCCAGCAGCTTGGCGCGGACGAACACCTGGGAGCTGTTTTTT	CASSLARTNTWELFF
TRBJ2-5	.	many	TRBV6-2/TRBV6-3	TGTGCCAGCAGTTACTCGTTCTCGCCCCAAGAGACCCAGTACTTC	CASSYSFSPQETQYF
TRBJ2-5	TRBD2	medium-sized	TRBV6-2/TRBV6-3	TGTGCCAGCAGTTACTCCCCAAGAAGCGGGAGAAGAGAGACCCAGTACTTC	CASSYSPRSGRRETQYF
TRBJ1-3	.	once	TRBV11-2	TGTCCCAGCAGCTTAGATCTCGGACCGCAAAGCACCATATATTTT	CPSSLDLGPQSTIYF
TRBJ2-5	TRBD2	many	TRBV4-1	TGCGCCAGCAGCCAAGCCCCGCTAGCGGGAGAGACCCAGTACTTC	CASSQAPLAGETQYF
TRBJ2-3	TRBD2	.	TRBV29-1	TGCAGCGTCATAGGACTAGCGGGGGGCACAGATACGCAGTATTTT	CSVIGLAGGTDTQYF
TRBJ1-3	TRBD1	.	TRBV30	TGTGCCTGGGGCAGGACAGGCATAAGCTCTGGAAACACCATATATTTT	CAWGRTGISSGNTIYF
TRBJ1-4	.	.	TRBV6-1	TGTGACAGCAAGGTTGGGGGCGTAGGTGAAAAACTGTTTTTT	CDSKVGGVGEKLFF
TRBJ2-1	.	.	TRBV5-1	TGCGCCAGCAGGGGGTTCGGGATAGGGGATCGGAATTCCTACAATGAGCAGTTCTTC	CASRGFGIGDRNSYNEQFF
TRBJ2-3	.	.	TRBV11-2	TGTGCTAGCAGGCCGTGGACTAACACAGATACGCAGTATTTT	CASRPWTNTDTQYF
TRBJ2-1	.	.	TRBV5-1	TGCGCCAGCAGCCCTCCTAATAGGGACGGGAGCTCCTACAATGAGCGGTTCTTC	CASSPPNRDGSSYNERFF
TRBJ1-1	.	many	TRBV29-1	TGCAGCGTCCAGGATAGAGGCACTGAAGCTTTCTTT	CSVQDRGTEAFF
TRBJ2-3	.	.	TRBV11-2	TGTGCCAGCAGCTTAGTCTGCCGCGTAGATACGCAGTATTTT	CASSLVCRVDTQYF
TRBJ1-2	.	.	TRBV18	TGTGCCAGCTCACCACGGGGGACATACGGCTACACCTTC	CASSPRGTYGYTF
TRBJ1-2	.	.	TRBV11-2	TGTGCCAGCAGCTTTACACAGGGAGACTATGGTTACACCTTC	CASSFTQGDYGYTF
TRBJ2-7	.	.	TRBV12-3/TRBV12-4	TGTGCCAGCACTTCGACTAGTAGCTACGAGCAGTACTTC	CASTSTSSYEQYF
TRBJ2-7	.	.	TRBV6-1	TGTGCCAGCGGTGAAAGAGCTAGCGAAACCTACGAGCAGTACTTC	CASGERASETYEQYF
TRBJ2-7	.	once	TRBV28	TGTGCCACAACTTCGTGGGCTGGCTACGAGCAGTACTTC	CATTSWAGYEQYF
TRBJ2-1	TRBD2	many	TRBV28	TGTGCCAGTCTTCAGACTAGCGGGAGGGGGAGCTCCTACAATGAGCAGTTCTTC	CASLQTSGRGSSYNEQFF
TRBJ2-3	.	few	TRBV27	TGTGCCAGCAGCTCATACGGTGATACGCAGTATTTT	CASSSYGDTQYF
TRBJ2-2	TRBD1	many	TRBV6-5	TGTGCCAGCAGTCGTGCGACAGGGCCATTGGACACCGGGGAGCTGTTTTTT	CASSRATGPLDTGELFF
TRBJ2-7	.	once	TRBV29-1	TGCAGCGTTTATACAGGTAATCCCGCTTCCAAAAACCCGACCTACGAGCAATACTTC	CSVYTGNPASKNPTYEQYF
TRBJ2-1	TRBD1	.	TRBV5-1	TGCGGCAGCAGCCTAGAACAGGGGACCTACAGTGAGCAGTTCTTC	CGSSLEQGTYSEQFF
TRBJ1-1	TRBD1	.	TRBV5-1	TGCGCCAGCAGCTTAGGGACAGCTAACACTGAAGCTTACTTT	CASSLGTANTEAYF
TRBJ2-5	.	.	TRBV2	TGTGCCAGCAGTGGCCAGGGAGAGACCCAGTACTTC	CASSGQGETQYF
TRBJ2-3	.	.	TRBV12-3/TRBV12-4	TGTGCCGTCAGTCCTCCGAGAGGTTCTAGCACAGATACACAGTATTTT	CAVSPPRGSSTDTQYF
TRBJ2-5	TRBD1	few	TRBV12-3/TRBV12-4	TGTGCCAGCAGTTTAGCCGGACAGGGATGGTACCAAGAGACCCGGTACTTC	CASSLAGQGWYQETRYF
TRBJ2-4	.	.	TRBV30	TGTGCCTGGAGTGGGGTTGGGTGGGAGCCCAAAAACATTCAGTACTTC	CAWSGVGWEPKNIQYF
TRBJ2-5	TRBD2	.	TRBV11-2	TGTGCCAGCAGCTTAGTGGGGACTAGCGGAGGCGGGGAGACTCGGTACTTC	CASSLVGTSGGGETRYF
TRBJ2-2	TRBD2	many	TRBV28	TGTGCCAGCGGCGGGACTATCAACACCGGGGAGCTGTTTTTT	CASGGTINTGELFF